These T cell receptor beta chains were read from a single sample in a study of shared clonotypes between healthy human individuals. TCRdb keeps only in-frame clones here, not all; method: immunoSEQ multiplex PCR. The sample records over a million clones, approximately 80% being singletons. The sample consisted of memory CD4+ T cells from PBMCs. These receptors were obtained from a man between 18 and 29 years old in good health. Some clones in this sample may be carry-over from other donors' samples. CDR3s include the opening cysteine and the closing phenylalanine or tryptophan. The D gene is left open where the match is weak. For some rows the clone size is stated as once, few or many, or as a class when expanded; others skip it.

d_gene: -; abundance: -; v_gene: TRBV19; j_gene: TRBJ1-1; CDR3aa: CASSRVGYAEAFF; CDR3nt: TGTGCCAGTAGTCGCGTGGGGTACGCTGAAGCTTTCTTT
d_gene: -; abundance: -; v_gene: TRBV27; j_gene: TRBJ2-1; CDR3aa: CASSFGTDTYNEQFF; CDR3nt: TGTGCCAGCAGTTTTGGGACTGACACCTACAATGAGCAGTTCTTC
d_gene: -; abundance: many; v_gene: TRBV11-2; j_gene: TRBJ2-7; CDR3aa: CASTVRQGNGPYEQYF; CDR3nt: TGTGCCAGCACCGTCCGGCAGGGGAACGGGCCTTACGAGCAGTACTTC
d_gene: -; abundance: -; v_gene: TRBV2; j_gene: TRBJ2-2; CDR3aa: CAGTRQLTNTGELFF; CDR3nt: TGTGCCGGAACCCGCCAGCTGACGAACACCGGGGAGCTGTTTTTT
d_gene: TRBD2; abundance: few; v_gene: TRBV5-4; j_gene: TRBJ2-2; CDR3aa: CASSWRAGGVTGELFF; CDR3nt: TGTGCCAGCAGCTGGAGAGCGGGAGGGGTCACCGGGGAGCTGTTTTTT
d_gene: TRBD1; abundance: -; v_gene: TRBV28; j_gene: TRBJ1-5; CDR3aa: CASMKGTANQPQHF; CDR3nt: TGTGCCAGTATGAAAGGGACAGCTAATCAGCCCCAGCATTTT
d_gene: TRBD1; abundance: -; v_gene: TRBV9; j_gene: TRBJ2-1; CDR3aa: CASSRRQGNEQFF; CDR3nt: TGTGCCAGCAGCAGGCGACAGGGGAATGAGCAGTTCTTC
d_gene: -; abundance: -; v_gene: TRBV5-1; j_gene: TRBJ1-5; CDR3aa: CASSRPPTGGNQPQHF; CDR3nt: TGCGCCAGCAGCCGCCCCCCCACTGGGGGCAATCAGCCCCAGCATTTT
d_gene: -; abundance: -; v_gene: TRBV4-1; j_gene: TRBJ2-2; CDR3aa: CASSNWDPRVAGELFF; CDR3nt: TGCGCCAGCAGCAATTGGGACCCCCGAGTGGCCGGGGAGCTGTTTTTT
d_gene: -; abundance: -; v_gene: TRBV7-4; j_gene: TRBJ2-2; CDR3aa: CASSSPSLGVLNTGELFF; CDR3nt: TGTGCCAGCAGCTCCCCGAGTCTGGGGGTGTTGAACACCGGGGAGCTGTTTTTT
d_gene: -; abundance: -; v_gene: TRBV11-3; j_gene: TRBJ2-7; CDR3aa: CARVTEQYF; CDR3nt: TGTGCACGAGTAACCGAGCAGTACTTC
d_gene: -; abundance: -; v_gene: TRBV29-1; j_gene: TRBJ2-2; CDR3aa: CSVFGALNTGELFF; CDR3nt: TGCAGCGTTTTTGGTGCTTTGAACACCGGGGAGCTGTTTTTT
d_gene: TRBD2; abundance: -; v_gene: TRBV18; j_gene: TRBJ2-1; CDR3aa: CASSPPSSGRGAEQFF; CDR3nt: TGTGCCAGCTCACCACCGTCTAGCGGGAGGGGGGCTGAGCAGTTCTTC
d_gene: -; abundance: -; v_gene: TRBV28; j_gene: TRBJ2-3; CDR3aa: CASKTGTPTDTQYF; CDR3nt: TGTGCCAGCAAGACAGGTACCCCCACAGATACGCAGTATTTT
d_gene: -; abundance: -; v_gene: TRBV19; j_gene: TRBJ1-2; CDR3aa: CASSITAAYGYTF; CDR3nt: TGTGCCAGTAGTATAACGGCAGCTTATGGCTACACCTTC
d_gene: -; abundance: -; v_gene: TRBV7-2; j_gene: TRBJ1-2; CDR3aa: CASSLEAYGYTF; CDR3nt: TGTGCCAGCAGCCTCGAGGCCTATGGCTACACCTTC
d_gene: TRBD2; abundance: -; v_gene: TRBV2; j_gene: TRBJ2-5; CDR3aa: CASRGGSETQYF; CDR3nt: TGTGCCAGCCGGGGAGGGTCCGAGACCCAGTACTTC
d_gene: -; abundance: -; v_gene: TRBV5-8; j_gene: TRBJ2-1; CDR3aa: CASSLTAENEQFF; CDR3nt: TGTGCCAGCAGCTTGACCGCAGAAAATGAGCAGTTCTTC
d_gene: -; abundance: -; v_gene: TRBV6-5; j_gene: TRBJ1-2; CDR3aa: CASSRSDNRWGYTF; CDR3nt: TGTGCCAGCAGCCGCTCGGATAACCGGTGGGGCTACACCTTC
d_gene: -; abundance: once; v_gene: TRBV11-3; j_gene: TRBJ2-7; CDR3aa: CASSSHPGDEQYF; CDR3nt: TGTGCCAGCAGCTCCCACCCAGGGGACGAGCAGTACTTC
d_gene: TRBD1; abundance: -; v_gene: TRBV5-1; j_gene: TRBJ2-5; CDR3aa: CASSLASGGSETQYF; CDR3nt: TGCGCCAGCAGCTTGGCCTCAGGGGGCAGCGAGACCCAGTACTTC
d_gene: -; abundance: -; v_gene: TRBV19; j_gene: TRBJ1-4; CDR3aa: CASSIGGSPNEKLLF; CDR3nt: TGTGCCAGTAGTATAGGTGGGTCGCCGAATGAAAAACTGCTTTTT
d_gene: -; abundance: few; v_gene: TRBV5-1; j_gene: TRBJ1-1; CDR3aa: CASSLQGGMNTEAFF; CDR3nt: TGCGCCAGCAGCTTGCAGGGAGGAATGAACACTGAAGCTTTCTTT
d_gene: -; abundance: few; v_gene: TRBV5-4; j_gene: TRBJ2-3; CDR3aa: CASSLTTDTQYF; CDR3nt: TGTGCCAGCAGCTTGACTACTGATACGCAGTATTTT
d_gene: -; abundance: once; v_gene: TRBV4-1; j_gene: TRBJ2-5; CDR3aa: CASSQPVASETQYF; CDR3nt: TGCGCCAGCAGCCAGCCGGTGGCATCAGAGACCCAGTACTTC
d_gene: TRBD1; abundance: -; v_gene: TRBV6-1; j_gene: TRBJ1-2; CDR3aa: CASRQTGVYGYTF; CDR3nt: TGTGCCAGCAGGCAAACAGGGGTCTATGGCTACACCTTC
d_gene: TRBD2; abundance: many; v_gene: TRBV5-1; j_gene: TRBJ2-7; CDR3aa: CASSFTLRGRAVYEQYF; CDR3nt: TGCGCCAGCAGCTTCACCCTTCGCGGGAGGGCCGTATACGAGCAGTACTTC
d_gene: -; abundance: few; v_gene: TRBV7-3; j_gene: TRBJ1-1; CDR3aa: CASSLTREMNTEAFF; CDR3nt: TGTGCCAGCAGCTTGACCCGGGAAATGAACACTGAAGCTTTCTTT
d_gene: TRBD2; abundance: -; v_gene: TRBV5-3; j_gene: TRBJ2-5; CDR3aa: CARSPTSGRRQTQYF; CDR3nt: TGTGCCAGAAGCCCAACTAGCGGGAGAAGGCAGACCCAGTACTTC
d_gene: -; abundance: -; v_gene: TRBV5-1; j_gene: TRBJ2-7; CDR3aa: CASSLMGDTWSLEQYF; CDR3nt: TGCGCCAGCAGCTTGATGGGGGATACTTGGTCGCTCGAGCAGTACTTC
d_gene: -; abundance: -; v_gene: TRBV15; j_gene: TRBJ1-5; CDR3aa: CATSRGEQANGNQPQHF; CDR3nt: TGTGCCACCAGCAGAGGCGAACAGGCTAACGGCAATCAGCCCCAGCATTTT
d_gene: TRBD2; abundance: -; v_gene: TRBV19; j_gene: TRBJ2-1; CDR3aa: CASRILASNGGEQFF; CDR3nt: TGTGCCAGTAGGATACTAGCGTCAAACGGAGGTGAGCAGTTCTTC
d_gene: -; abundance: -; v_gene: TRBV18; j_gene: TRBJ2-2; CDR3aa: CASSPGWTGDSGELFF; CDR3nt: TGTGCCAGCTCACCAGGCTGGACTGGGGACTCCGGGGAGCTGTTTTTT
d_gene: -; abundance: -; v_gene: TRBV4-1; j_gene: TRBJ2-5; CDR3aa: CASSRFLTLQREETQYF; CDR3nt: TGCGCCAGCAGCCGATTTTTGACCCTCCAGAGGGAAGAGACCCAGTACTTC
d_gene: TRBD1; abundance: -; v_gene: TRBV29-1; j_gene: TRBJ2-7; CDR3aa: CSVGTGSSYEQYF; CDR3nt: TGCAGCGTGGGGACAGGGAGCTCCTACGAGCAGTACTTC
d_gene: -; abundance: -; v_gene: TRBV6-5; j_gene: TRBJ1-5; CDR3aa: CASSEVDNQPQHF; CDR3nt: TGTGCCAGCAGTGAAGTGGACAATCAGCCCCAGCATTTT
d_gene: TRBD2; abundance: -; v_gene: TRBV7-3; j_gene: TRBJ2-5; CDR3aa: CASSLFPLAGGGTQYF; CDR3nt: TGTGCCAGCAGCCTTTTTCCCCTAGCGGGAGGAGGGACCCAGTACTTC
d_gene: -; abundance: -; v_gene: TRBV27; j_gene: TRBJ2-4; CDR3aa: CANRRRTLCAKNIQYF; CDR3nt: TGTGCCAATCGTAGGAGAACGCTATGTGCCAAAAACATTCAGTACTTC
d_gene: TRBD1; abundance: -; v_gene: TRBV4-1; j_gene: TRBJ1-3; CDR3aa: CASSQGSTPDRVGNTIYF; CDR3nt: TGCGCCAGCAGCCAAGGTTCAACGCCGGACAGGGTGGGAAACACCATATATTTT
d_gene: -; abundance: -; v_gene: TRBV6-6; j_gene: TRBJ2-2; CDR3aa: CASRSSNTGELFF; CDR3nt: TGTGCCAGCAGATCATCGAACACCGGGGAGCTGTTTTTT
d_gene: -; abundance: -; v_gene: TRBV5-4; j_gene: TRBJ2-3; CDR3aa: CASSPQRTDTQYF; CDR3nt: TGTGCCAGCAGCCCCCAACGGACAGATACGCAGTATTTT
d_gene: TRBD2; abundance: -; v_gene: TRBV7-9; j_gene: TRBJ2-1; CDR3aa: CASSNGSPLAGVAYNEQFF; CDR3nt: TGTGCCAGCAGCAATGGTAGCCCCTTAGCGGGAGTAGCTTACAATGAGCAGTTCTTC
d_gene: -; abundance: -; v_gene: TRBV5-4; j_gene: TRBJ2-2; CDR3aa: CASSLAGGNTGELFF; CDR3nt: TGTGCCAGCAGCTTGGCCGGGGGGAACACCGGGGAGCTGTTTTTT
d_gene: -; abundance: -; v_gene: TRBV10-3; j_gene: TRBJ2-7; CDR3aa: CATDTGTNSYEQYF; CDR3nt: TGTGCCACCGATACCGGGACAAACTCCTACGAGCAGTACTTC
d_gene: -; abundance: -; v_gene: TRBV18; j_gene: TRBJ2-7; CDR3aa: CASSPPSLGGYEQYF; CDR3nt: TGTGCCAGCTCACCACCATCTCTCGGAGGCTACGAGCAGTACTTC
d_gene: -; abundance: few; v_gene: TRBV6-1; j_gene: TRBJ2-1; CDR3aa: CASSEKSSARGENEQFF; CDR3nt: TGTGCCAGCAGTGAAAAATCTAGCGCCCGAGGGGAAAATGAGCAGTTCTTC
d_gene: -; abundance: few; v_gene: TRBV30; j_gene: TRBJ2-7; CDR3aa: CAWSAQGYEQYF; CDR3nt: TGTGCCTGGAGTGCACAGGGCTACGAGCAGTACTTC
d_gene: -; abundance: -; v_gene: TRBV11-2; j_gene: TRBJ2-5; CDR3aa: CASSNLGQSQGGETQYF; CDR3nt: TGTGCCAGCAGCAATCTAGGACAGTCCCAGGGTGGAGAGACCCAGTACTTC
d_gene: -; abundance: -; v_gene: TRBV5-5; j_gene: TRBJ2-7; CDR3aa: CASSLAFGGLTYEQYF; CDR3nt: TGTGCCAGCAGCTTGGCCTTCGGAGGTCTGACCTACGAGCAGTACTTC
d_gene: TRBD1; abundance: many; v_gene: TRBV5-1; j_gene: TRBJ2-7; CDR3aa: CASSLGTGGYEQYF; CDR3nt: TGCGCCAGCAGCTTGGGAACAGGGGGATACGAGCAGTACTTC
d_gene: -; abundance: few; v_gene: TRBV28; j_gene: TRBJ1-1; CDR3aa: CASSGLERAGTEAFF; CDR3nt: TGTGCCAGCAGTGGGTTGGAGAGGGCGGGCACTGAAGCTTTCTTT
d_gene: TRBD1; abundance: -; v_gene: TRBV15; j_gene: TRBJ2-3; CDR3aa: CATSRDRQGSDTQYF; CDR3nt: TGTGCCACCAGCAGAGACCGACAGGGGTCAGATACGCAGTATTTT
d_gene: TRBD2; abundance: -; v_gene: TRBV5-5; j_gene: TRBJ2-7; CDR3aa: CASSLAVSGRAIYEQYF; CDR3nt: TGTGCCAGCAGCTTGGCAGTTAGCGGGAGGGCGATCTACGAGCAGTACTTC